The next 30 T cell receptor beta chains were all read from a single sample in a study of T cell changes during pregnancy in multiple sclerosis. The assay was immunoSEQ multiplex PCR, and TCRdb's table has in-frame clones only and misses some. The sample records 75,000 to 80,000 clones, 85% to 95% being singletons. The starting material was peripheral blood, obtained after pregnancy. The receptors shown here come from a female donor in good health, enrolled as a control in a pregnancy study.

The chain joins TRBV5-3 to TRBJ1-1; 7 bases fit TRBD1. Being an ORF, TRBV5-3 has a function that is uncertain. V dropped 4 bases and J dropped 0; count of bases not matched to a gene: 9. The CDR3 contains 16 residues. The chain's CDR3 is CARSITTGTVNTEAFF. DNA for the CDR3: TGTGCCAGAAGCATTACTACCGGGACAGTGAACACTGAAGCTTTCTTT.

This chain uses TRBV20-1 with TRBJ1-1; possible D gene TRBD1, 5 bases. CDR1 is DFQATT, CDR2 SNEGSKA, per germline (reference sequence). V gave up 3 bases and J gave up 7 bases, with 9 bases separating them. The CDR3 extends over 11 amino acids. CDR3 residues: CSASEGDEAFF. The CDR3 nucleotides read TGCAGTGCTAGCGAAGGGGATGAAGCTTTCTTT.

In this sample, this clone turned up once. The chain recombines TRBV9 with TRBJ2-5; 8 positions match TRBD2. V lost 1 base, J lost 5 bases, and 7 bases stayed unmatched. The CDR3 is 15 residues long. Germline assignment: CDR1 SGDLS and CDR2 YYNGEE. The CDR3 sequence is CASSVIGGGRETQYF. The DNA for the CDR3 is TGTGCCAGCAGCGTAATTGGCGGGGGGCGTGAGACCCAGTACTTC.

The chain is built from TRBV2 and TRBJ2-3; a weak D match, TRBD2 (7 bases). CDR3 length: 14 residues. The germline V gene has CDR1 SNHLY and CDR2 FYNNEI. Trimming left V 9 bases short and J 0 bases short, with 13 bases between. CDR3 DNA sequence: TGTGCCAGAACGGGGGGCCCTAGCACAGATACGCAGTATTTT. This translates into CARTGGPSTDTQYF.

The V and J genes are TRBV10-3 and TRBJ2-2, with D possibly TRBD2 on 7 matching bases. Germline CDR1 is ENHRY and CDR2 is SYGVKD. This CDR3 is 12 amino acids long. V was shortened by 8 bases and J by 7 bases, with 11 bases between the two germline ends. CDR3 sequence (DNA): TGTGCCATCCGGGGGGCGGTCGGGGAGCTGTTTTTT. Amino acid sequence: CAIRGAVGELFF.

V gene TRBV30 combines with J gene TRBJ2-5; tentatively, D is TRBD1 (5 bases). The last part of the DNA fits TRBJ2-7 better; the J call may be wrong. The CDR3 sequence is 13 residues long. Per the germline V gene, CDR1 is GTSNPN and CDR2 is SVGIG (reference sequence). CDR3 in DNA: TGTGCCTGGACAAAATCAGGGTACGGCGAGCAGTACTTC. It yields the protein CAWTKSGYGEQYF.

The V and J genes are TRBV28 and TRBJ1-2; D perhaps matches TRBD1 (5 bases). Trimming removed 9 bases at V and 2 bases at J, with 10 bases between. In germline, CDR1 is MDHEN, CDR2 SYDVKM. This CDR3 spans 12 amino acids. The CDR3 spells CASGTSNYGYTF. DNA for the CDR3: TGTGCCAGTGGGACTAGCAACTATGGCTACACCTTC.

V is TRBV19 and J is TRBJ1-2; 8 nucleotides match TRBD1. The CDR3 contains 17 residues. Looked up from germline, CDR1 is LNHDA and CDR2 is SQIVND (reference sequence). Germline trimming cut 5 bases from V and 7 bases from J; bases unmatched to any gene: 18. CDR3: CASSRETLGAGGLGYTF. The CDR3 DNA reads as TGTGCCAGTAGTCGTGAAACTCTGGGAGCAGGGGGCCTTGGCTACACCTTC. Complete variable domain (other parts from reference TRBV19 and TRBJ1-2): DGGITQSPKYLFRKEGQNVTLSCEQNLNHDAMYWYRQDPGQGLRLIYYSQIVNDFQKGDIAEGYSVSREKKESFPLTVTSAQKNPTAFYLCASSRETLGAGGLGYTFGSGTRLTVV.

The genes are TRBV18 and TRBJ2-1, with TRBD2 matching over 14 bases. Germline trimming cut 0 bases from V and 10 bases from J; bases unmatched to any gene: 5. Germline-derived CDR1 and CDR2 are KGHSH and LQKENI. This CDR3 spans 16 amino acids. Here the CDR3 DNA reads TGTGCCAGCTCACCACCGGGACTAGCGGGAGCCGGGGAGCAGTTCTTC. Translation gives CASSPPGLAGAGEQFF.

The rearrangement links TRBV5-1 to TRBJ2-1; 7 bases fit TRBD2. Germline assignment: CDR1 SGHRS and CDR2 YFSETQ. The CDR3 is 15 amino acids. With V trimmed by 0 bases and J by 2 bases, 2 bases remained unmatched. The CDR3 reads CASSLVGGTYNEQFF. The DNA for the CDR3 is TGCGCCAGCAGCTTGGTGGGGGGGACCTACAATGAGCAGTTCTTC.

The rearrangement joins TRBV30 to TRBJ1-1, with a possible D match to TRBD1 (5 bases). The CDR3 length is 13 residues. V gave up 5 bases and J gave up 2 bases, with 12 bases separating them. Germline lookup yields CDR1 GTSNPN and CDR2 SVGIG (reference sequence). CDR3 residues: CAWAGRKNTEAFF. DNA of the CDR3: TGTGCCTGGGCGGGACGGAAAAACACTGAAGCTTTCTTT.

The gene calls are TRBV28 and TRBJ2-3; D is perhaps TRBD2 (5 bases). V was pared by 2 bases and J by 6 bases, with 12 bases between. The germline CDR1 and CDR2 sequences are MDHEN and SYDVKM. The CDR3 totals 14 residues. The CDR3 coding sequence is TGTGCCAGCAGTTTAGACGGGGAGATGGATACGCAGTATTTT. The encoded protein is CASSLDGEMDTQYF.

The chain is built from TRBV28 and TRBJ2-3, with D possibly TRBD2 on 6 matching bases. This CDR3 is 14 amino acids long. In germline, CDR1 is MDHEN, CDR2 SYDVKM. Trimming left V 3 bases short and J 7 bases short, with 14 bases between. The CDR3 is CASSFPTRENTQYF. CDR3 in DNA: TGTGCCAGCAGTTTCCCGACTAGGGAAAATACGCAGTATTTT.

V is TRBV13 and J is TRBJ1-1; D is perhaps TRBD1 (5 bases). CDR3 size: 14 residues. Germline CDR1 reads PRHDT; CDR2 reads FYEKMQ (reference sequence). Trimming left V 5 bases short and J 5 bases short, with 15 bases between. CDR3 protein: CASSPQAGLTEAFF. CDR3 DNA: TGTGCCAGCAGCCCCCAAGCGGGGCTGACTGAAGCTTTCTTT.

This clone has a single count. The V call is TRBV25-1, the J call TRBJ2-7, with 9 bases fitting TRBD1. Germline V gives CDR1 MGHDK, CDR2 SYGVNS. The length of the CDR3 is 12 residues. The CDR3 bases are TGTGCGCACGGACAGGGGCCCTACGAGCAGTACTTC. This gives the protein CAHGQGPYEQYF.

This clone has only a few counts. The V call is TRBV6-5, the J call TRBJ1-2, with 9 positions matching TRBD1. This CDR3 spans 15 amino acids. J was trimmed by 4 bases and V by 5 bases; bases with no gene match: 8. CDR1 is MNHEY, CDR2 SVGAGI, per germline. CDR3 in DNA: TGTGCCAGCAGTGCGGGACAGGGAATGGGCTATGGCTACACCTTC. Protein product: CASSAGQGMGYGYTF.

V is TRBV12-1 and J is TRBJ2-7; the D call TRBD2 from the table was never checked on the DNA. TRBV12-1 is designated a pseudogene. The CDR3 length is 15 residues. CDR3 in DNA: TGTGCCAGCAGCTTCCGGGGGGGAAACCCCTACGAGCAGTACTTC. It specifies CASSFRGGNPYEQYF.

This clone has only one observation. The gene calls are TRBV5-4 and TRBJ1-1; tentative D call: TRBD1 (6 bases). Germline V gene data show CDR1 as SGHNT and CDR2 as YYREEE (reference sequence). The V gene lost 4 bases and the J gene lost 2 bases, with 15 bases spanning the gap. The CDR3 is 15 amino acids. In nucleotides, the CDR3 is TGTGCCAGCAGCGCAGCCGGGACAATTAACACTGAAGCTTTCTTT. It is translated as CASSAAGTINTEAFF.

The chain links TRBV7-2 to TRBJ2-7, with 8 bases aligning to TRBD2. Trimming took 0 bases from V and 11 from J; bases not matched to a gene: 9. From germline, CDR1 is SGHTA and CDR2 FQGNSA. The CDR3 extends over 14 amino acids. CDR3 protein: CASSLAPTSAGEYF. The CDR3 nucleotides are TGTGCCAGCAGCTTAGCGCCGACTAGCGCTGGGGAGTACTTC.

This chain uses TRBV18 with TRBJ2-5; D is unresolved. Germline values: CDR1 KGHSH, CDR2 LQKENI. The CDR3 totals 12 residues. V was shortened by 6 bases and J by 1 base, with 6 bases between the two germline ends. CDR3 DNA sequence: TGTGCCAGCTCCTCTCCCCAAGAGACCCAGTACTTC. Its protein product is CASSSPQETQYF.

The chain recombines TRBV29-1 with TRBJ1-1; D unresolved. The germline CDR1 and CDR2 sequences are SQVTM and ANQGSEA. V was clipped by 0 bases and J by 8 bases, with 10 bases between them. The CDR3 spans 12 residues. CDR3 sequence (DNA): TGCAGCGTTGAAGATCGGGGTAACGAAGCTTTCTTT. It codes for CSVEDRGNEAFF.

As concerns this clone: The junction and the germline gene differ at one end; a read error may be behind it. This rearrangement joins TRBV9 to TRBJ2-2, with 7 positions matching TRBD2. This CDR3 spans 18 amino acids. Germline CDR1 reads SGDLS; CDR2 reads YYNGEE. CDR3: CVSSALNPGLLNTGELFF. CDR3 bases: TGTGTCAGCAGCGCCCTGAACCCGGGACTACTAAACACCGGGGAGCTGTTTTTT.

This sequence joins TRBV5-6 and TRBJ2-7, with unresolved D. This CDR3 is 19 amino acids long. Per germline, CDR1 SGHDT and CDR2 YYEEEE. Trimming stripped 4 bases from V and 5 bases from J, with 31 bases between. The CDR3 here is CASSHPLWVTPTSANEQYF. CDR3 bases: TGTGCCAGCAGCCACCCCCTTTGGGTTACTCCTACGAGCGCGAACGAGCAGTACTTC.

CDR3 protein: CASSFGPRGGYTF. CDR3 coding DNA: TGTGCCAGCAGCTTCGGACCCAGGGGCGGCTACACCTTC. This chain joins TRBV7-9 and TRBJ1-2, with a possible D match to TRBD1 (6 bases). The V end lost 3 bases, the J end lost 8 bases, and 13 bases lay between the germline ends. The CDR3 is 13 residues long. Germline V gene sequence: CDR1 SEHNR, CDR2 FQNEAQ (reference sequence).

The rearrangement links TRBV7-9 to TRBJ2-3, with a possible D match to TRBD1 (6 bases). Trimming took off 1 base at V and 6 bases at J, with 8 bases between the two ends. Looked up from germline, CDR1 is SEHNR and CDR2 is FQNEAQ (reference sequence). This CDR3 has 13 amino acids. The CDR3 bases are TGTGCCAGCAGCTTAGTTGGGGGCGATACGCAGTATTTT. This gives the protein CASSLVGGDTQYF. The full variable domain, its missing parts supplied by reference TRBV7-9 and TRBJ2-3, is DTGVSQNPRHKITKRGQNVTFRCDPISEHNRLYWYRQTLGQGPEFLTYFQNEAQLEKSRLLSDRFSAERPKGSFSTLEIQRTEQGDSAMYLCASSLVGGDTQYFGPGTRLTVL.

V gene TRBV2 combines with J gene TRBJ2-6; 9 bases are a match to TRBD1. Losses at the gene ends were 6 bases for V and 0 bases for J; bases not matched to a gene: 12. The V gene's germline CDR1 is SNHLY and CDR2 FYNNEI. The CDR3 is made up of 19 amino acids. The CDR3, as DNA: TGTGCCAGCAGATTCCCGGGGACAGGGCTACACTCTGGGGCCAACGTCCTGACTTTC. It codes for CASRFPGTGLHSGANVLTF.

The chain employs TRBV7-2 and TRBJ2-1; D is unclear. The germline V and J ends were trimmed by 5 bases and 4 bases, with 12 bases remaining between them. This CDR3 is built from 14 residues. The germline V gene encodes CDR1 SGHTA and CDR2 FQGNSA. The CDR3 loop reads CASSPHPVYNEQFF. CDR3 bases: TGTGCCAGCAGCCCTCACCCGGTGTACAATGAGCAGTTCTTC.

The chain couples TRBV6-5 to TRBJ2-3; 8 bases are a match to TRBD1. V dropped 7 bases and J dropped 7; count of bases not matched to a gene: 13. Germline CDR1 and CDR2: MNHEY and SVGAGI. This CDR3 spans 15 amino acids. CDR3 sequence (DNA): TGTGCCAGCACCTCTACGGGGGCAGGGGGCCATACGCAGTATTTT. Translating gives CASTSTGAGGHTQYF.

This clone was recorded once. The rearrangement uses TRBV9 and TRBJ2-2; TRBD2 matches 13 bases. The germline CDR1 and CDR2 sequences are SGDLS and YYNGEE. This CDR3 spans 15 amino acids. Germline trimming cut 3 bases from V and 4 bases from J; bases unmatched to any gene: 0. CDR3 region: CASSGTSGSTGELFF. In DNA form, the CDR3 reads TGTGCCAGCAGCGGGACTAGCGGGAGCACCGGGGAGCTGTTTTTT. Together with reference TRBV9 and TRBJ2-2, the CDR3 gives the full variable domain: DSGVTQTPKHLITATGQRVTLRCSPRSGDLSVYWYQQSLDQGLQFLIQYYNGEERAKGNILERFSAQQFPDLHSELNLSSLELGDSALYFCASSGTSGSTGELFFGEGSRLTVL.

The chain recombines TRBV7-2 with TRBJ2-3, with 12 nucleotides matching TRBD2. With V trimmed by 4 bases and J by 4 bases, 3 bases remained unmatched. The CDR3 length is 15 residues. Germline V CDR1 and CDR2: SGHTA, FQGNSA. The chain's CDR3 is CASSWLAGGPDTQYF. The CDR3, as DNA: TGTGCCAGCAGCTGGCTAGCGGGGGGGCCAGATACGCAGTATTTT.